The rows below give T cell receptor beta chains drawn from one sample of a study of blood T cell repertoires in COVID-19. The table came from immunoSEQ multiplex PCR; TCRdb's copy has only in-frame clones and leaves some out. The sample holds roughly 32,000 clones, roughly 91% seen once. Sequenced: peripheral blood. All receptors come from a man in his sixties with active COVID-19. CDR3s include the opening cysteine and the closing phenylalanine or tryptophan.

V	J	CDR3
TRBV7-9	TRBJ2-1	CASSLTGTGGKRNEQFF
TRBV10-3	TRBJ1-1	CAIRRNTEAFF
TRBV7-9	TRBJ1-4	CAGQGNNEKLFF
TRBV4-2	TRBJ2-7	CASSQDEGGIDEQYF
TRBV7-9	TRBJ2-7	CASSPRGSYEQYF
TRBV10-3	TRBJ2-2	CAISESGATGGNTGELFF
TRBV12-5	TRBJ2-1	CASGRGRVSYNEQFF
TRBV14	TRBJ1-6	CASSQIGNSPLHF
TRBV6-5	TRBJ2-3	CASSPSSGGDTQYF
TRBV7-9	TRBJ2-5	CASSNGQGQETQYF
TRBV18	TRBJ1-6	CASSPPEGSPLHF
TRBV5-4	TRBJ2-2	CASSKGHSSSGELFF
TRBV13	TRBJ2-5	CASSSQAGGRETQYF
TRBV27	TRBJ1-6	CASSLNAGTASNSPLHF
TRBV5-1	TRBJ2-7	CATAAGGTPTYEQYF
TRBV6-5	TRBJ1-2	CASTQGQNYNYGYTF
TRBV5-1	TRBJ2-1	CASSLGTGHDEQFF
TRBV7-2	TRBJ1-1	CASSPRDRRWAFF
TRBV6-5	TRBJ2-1	CASDYSGLADNEQFF
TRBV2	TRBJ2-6	CASGGDYSGANVLTF
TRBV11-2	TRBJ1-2	CASSLPDRRNYGYTF
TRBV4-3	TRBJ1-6	CASSQDGTGVSPLHF
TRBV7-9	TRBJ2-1	CASSFSRNEQFF
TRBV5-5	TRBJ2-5	CASSLGGGETQYF
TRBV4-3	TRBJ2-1	CASSQEALATYNEQFF
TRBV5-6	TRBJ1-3	CASSSGQINTIYF
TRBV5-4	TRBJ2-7	CASSLRPGLAGNEQYF
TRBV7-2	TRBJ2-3	CASSPDRNTDTQYF
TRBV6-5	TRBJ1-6	CASSYLRDRGNSPLHF
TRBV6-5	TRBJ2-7	CASSRTGNEQYF
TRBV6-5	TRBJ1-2	CASSYAASGWDGYTF
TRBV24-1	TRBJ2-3	CATSDPSGSSTDTQYF
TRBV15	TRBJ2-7	CATSGQGEASEQYF
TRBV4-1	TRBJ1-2	CASSQENWGRGYGYTF
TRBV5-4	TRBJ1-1	CASSLAGGSEAFF
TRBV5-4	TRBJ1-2	CASSATGSNYGYTF
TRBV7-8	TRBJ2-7	CASSPGQGEYF
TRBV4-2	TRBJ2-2	CASSRGQENTGELFF
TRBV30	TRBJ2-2	CAWSPFGGGKGELFF
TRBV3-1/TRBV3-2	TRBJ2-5	CASSQDPSGRETQYF
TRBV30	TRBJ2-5	CAWSGGGSGSQETQYF
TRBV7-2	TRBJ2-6	CASSLGPSGANVLTF
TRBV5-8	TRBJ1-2	CASSLFGGRGAPNYGYTF
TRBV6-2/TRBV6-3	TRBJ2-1	CASSYPSAGVYNEQFF
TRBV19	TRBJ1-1	CASSSQGDTEAFF
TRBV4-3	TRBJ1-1	CASSQTTRNTEAFF
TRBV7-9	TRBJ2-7	CASSLMFGSEQYF
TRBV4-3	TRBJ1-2	CASSQDYPVDYGYTF
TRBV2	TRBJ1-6	CASSERSSYNSPLHF